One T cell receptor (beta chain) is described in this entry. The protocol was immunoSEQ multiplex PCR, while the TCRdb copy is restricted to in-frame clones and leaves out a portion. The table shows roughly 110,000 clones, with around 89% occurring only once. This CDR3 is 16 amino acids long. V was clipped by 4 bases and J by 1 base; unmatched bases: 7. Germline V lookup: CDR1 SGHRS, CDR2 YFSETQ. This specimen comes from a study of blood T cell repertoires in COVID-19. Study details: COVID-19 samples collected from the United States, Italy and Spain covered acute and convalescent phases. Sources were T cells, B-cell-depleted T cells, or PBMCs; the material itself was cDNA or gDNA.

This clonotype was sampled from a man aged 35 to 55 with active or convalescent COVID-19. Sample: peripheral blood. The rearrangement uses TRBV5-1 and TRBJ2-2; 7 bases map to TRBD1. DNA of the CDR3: TGCGCCAGCAGCCGACAGGGAAATAAGAACACCGGGGAGCTGTTTTTT. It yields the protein CASSRQGNKNTGELFF.